This T cell receptor (beta chain) was sequenced during a study of cytomegalovirus exposure and HLA in healthy donors. As for this clone: Its antigen is currently unknown.

Germline CDR1 is MGHRA and CDR2 is YSYEKL. V shed 6 bases, J shed 9 bases, and the junction held 17 bases outside the gene matches. This CDR3 has 16 residues. Overall study results and limits: On later analysis, the bulk of CMV-associated TCR beta chains appeared to be HLA-restricted. In a later analysis, TCR beta V- and J-gene trimming was associated with a missense DCLRE1C variant.

In the PCR, 60 Vbeta and 13 Jbeta primers were used. Measured with immunoSEQ multiplex PCR; TCRdb has only the in-frame clones, and not every one. The sample lists over 70,000 clones; about 68% were seen once. The chain uses TRBV4-1 and TRBJ2-1, with TRBD2 matching over 7 bases. The clonotype originates from a man aged 25-40 years in good health and CMV-seropositive. The sequenced material came from PBMCs. The CDR3 nucleotides read TGCGCCAGCAGAACGCCCCAACGCGGGGGAATAGGTGAGCAGTTCTTC. Its translation: CASRTPQRGGIGEQFF.